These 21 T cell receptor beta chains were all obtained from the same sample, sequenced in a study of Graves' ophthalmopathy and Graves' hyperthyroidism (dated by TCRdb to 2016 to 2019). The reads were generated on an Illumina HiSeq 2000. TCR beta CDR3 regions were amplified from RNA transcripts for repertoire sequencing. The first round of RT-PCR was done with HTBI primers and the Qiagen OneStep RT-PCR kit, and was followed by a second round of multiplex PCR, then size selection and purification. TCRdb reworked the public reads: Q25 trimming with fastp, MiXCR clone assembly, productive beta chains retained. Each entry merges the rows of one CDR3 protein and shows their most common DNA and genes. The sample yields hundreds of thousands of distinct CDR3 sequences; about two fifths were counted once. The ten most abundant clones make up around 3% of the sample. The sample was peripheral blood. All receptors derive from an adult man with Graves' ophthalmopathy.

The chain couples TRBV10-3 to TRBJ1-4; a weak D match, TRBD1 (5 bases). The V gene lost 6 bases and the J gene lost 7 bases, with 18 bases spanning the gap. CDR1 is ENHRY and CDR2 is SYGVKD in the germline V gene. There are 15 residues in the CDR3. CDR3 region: CAISGDGRQVEKLFF. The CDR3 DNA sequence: TGTGCCATCAGCGGGGACGGCAGACAAGTTGAAAAACTGTTTTTT.

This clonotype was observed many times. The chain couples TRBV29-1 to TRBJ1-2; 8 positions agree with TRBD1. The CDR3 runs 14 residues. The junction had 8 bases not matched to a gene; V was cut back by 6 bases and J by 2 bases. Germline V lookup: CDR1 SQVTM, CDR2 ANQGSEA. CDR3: CSVGQGAANYGYTF. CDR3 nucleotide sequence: TGCAGCGTCGGACAGGGCGCGGCCAACTATGGCTACACCTTC.

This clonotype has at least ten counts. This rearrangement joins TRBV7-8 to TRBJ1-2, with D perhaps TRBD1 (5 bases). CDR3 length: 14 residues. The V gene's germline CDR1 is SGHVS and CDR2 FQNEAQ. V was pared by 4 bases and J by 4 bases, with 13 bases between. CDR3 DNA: TGTGCCAGCAGCTCCGGGACCCGGACCTATGGCTACACCTTC. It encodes CASSSGTRTYGYTF. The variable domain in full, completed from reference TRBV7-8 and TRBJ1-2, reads GAGVSQSPRYKVAKRGQDVALRCDPISGHVSLFWYQQALGQGPEFLTYFQNEAQLDKSGLPSDRFFAERPEGSVSTLKIQRTQQEDSAVYLCASSSGTRTYGYTFGSGTRLTVV.

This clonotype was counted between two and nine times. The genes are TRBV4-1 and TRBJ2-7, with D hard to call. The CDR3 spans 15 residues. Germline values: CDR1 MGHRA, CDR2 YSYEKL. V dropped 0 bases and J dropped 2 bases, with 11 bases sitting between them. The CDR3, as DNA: TGCGCCAGCAGCCAAGATAGTCTAGTACCCTACGAGCAGTACTTC. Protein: CASSQDSLVPYEQYF.

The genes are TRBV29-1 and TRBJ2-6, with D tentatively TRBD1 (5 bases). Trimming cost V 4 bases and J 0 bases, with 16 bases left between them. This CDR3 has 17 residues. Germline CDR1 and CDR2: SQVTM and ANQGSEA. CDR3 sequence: CSVVRVSVLSGANVLTF. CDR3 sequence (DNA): TGCAGCGTTGTCAGGGTTTCTGTCCTCTCTGGGGCCAACGTCCTGACTTTC.

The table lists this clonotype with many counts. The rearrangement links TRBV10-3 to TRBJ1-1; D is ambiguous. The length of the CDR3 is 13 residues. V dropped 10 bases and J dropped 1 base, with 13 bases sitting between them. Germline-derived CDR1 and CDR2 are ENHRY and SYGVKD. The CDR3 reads CATEEEGNTEAFF. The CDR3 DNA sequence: TGTGCCACGGAGGAGGAAGGGAACACTGAAGCTTTCTTT.

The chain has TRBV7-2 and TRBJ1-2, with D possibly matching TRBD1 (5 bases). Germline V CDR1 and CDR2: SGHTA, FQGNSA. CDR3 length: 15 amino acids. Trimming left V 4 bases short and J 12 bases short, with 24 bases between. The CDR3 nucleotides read TGTGCCAGCAGCTCACCAAGGGACGGGAACTCTGGAAACACCTTC. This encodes CASSSPRDGNSGNTF.

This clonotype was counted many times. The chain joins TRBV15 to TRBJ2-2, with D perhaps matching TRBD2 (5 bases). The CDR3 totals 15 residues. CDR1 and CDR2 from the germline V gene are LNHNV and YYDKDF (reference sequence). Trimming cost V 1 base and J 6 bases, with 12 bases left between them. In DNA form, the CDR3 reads TGTGCCACCAGCAGAGGACTAAGAGACGCCGGGGAGCTGTTTTTT. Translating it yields CATSRGLRDAGELFF. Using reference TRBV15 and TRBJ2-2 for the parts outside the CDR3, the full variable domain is DAMVIQNPRYQVTQFGKPVTLSCSQTLNHNVMYWYQQKSSQAPKLLFHYYDKDFNNEADTPDNFQSRRPNTSFCFLDIRSPGLGDTAMYLCATSRGLRDAGELFFGEGSRLTVL.

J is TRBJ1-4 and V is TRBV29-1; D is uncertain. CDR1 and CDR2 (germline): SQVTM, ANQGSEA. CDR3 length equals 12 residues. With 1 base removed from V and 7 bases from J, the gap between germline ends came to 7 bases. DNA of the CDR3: TGCAGCGTTGAAGGGGGTGGTGAAAAACTGTTTTTT. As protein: CSVEGGGEKLFF.

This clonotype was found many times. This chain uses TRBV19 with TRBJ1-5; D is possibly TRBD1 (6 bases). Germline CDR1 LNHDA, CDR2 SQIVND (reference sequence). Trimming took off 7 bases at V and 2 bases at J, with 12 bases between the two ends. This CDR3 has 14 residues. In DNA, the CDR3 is TGTGCCAGTATCCCAGGGGCCGGCAATCAGCCCCAGCATTTT. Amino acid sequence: CASIPGAGNQPQHF.

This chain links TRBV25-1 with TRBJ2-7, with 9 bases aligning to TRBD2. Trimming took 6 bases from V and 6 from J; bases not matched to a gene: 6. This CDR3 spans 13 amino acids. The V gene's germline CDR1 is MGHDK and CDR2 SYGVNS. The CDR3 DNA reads TGTGCCAGCAGCTCGGGACTAGCCACCGAGCAGTACTTC. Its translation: CASSSGLATEQYF.

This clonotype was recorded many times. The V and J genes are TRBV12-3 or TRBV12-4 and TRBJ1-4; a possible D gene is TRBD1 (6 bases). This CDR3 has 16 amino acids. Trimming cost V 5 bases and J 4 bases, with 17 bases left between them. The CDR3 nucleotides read TGTGCCAGCAGTCCAGGGACACCGACGGGTAATGAAAAACTGTTTTTT. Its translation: CASSPGTPTGNEKLFF.

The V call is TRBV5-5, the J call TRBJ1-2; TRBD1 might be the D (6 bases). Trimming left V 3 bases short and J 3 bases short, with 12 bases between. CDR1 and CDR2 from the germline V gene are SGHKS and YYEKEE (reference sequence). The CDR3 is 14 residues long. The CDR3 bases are TGTGCCAGCAGCTCACCCGGGACATACTATGGCTACACCTTC. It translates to CASSSPGTYYGYTF.

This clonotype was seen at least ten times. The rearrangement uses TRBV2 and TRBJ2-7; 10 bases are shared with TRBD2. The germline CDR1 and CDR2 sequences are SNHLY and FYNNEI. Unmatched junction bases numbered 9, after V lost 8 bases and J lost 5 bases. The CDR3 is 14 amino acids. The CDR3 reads CASDGTSVDHEQYF. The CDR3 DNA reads TGTGCCAGCGATGGGACTAGCGTTGACCACGAGCAGTACTTC.

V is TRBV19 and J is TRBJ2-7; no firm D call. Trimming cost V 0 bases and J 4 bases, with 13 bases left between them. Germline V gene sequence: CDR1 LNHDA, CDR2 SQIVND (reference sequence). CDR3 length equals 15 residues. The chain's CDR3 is CASSIDRASSYEQYF. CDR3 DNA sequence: TGTGCCAGTAGTATAGATCGGGCTTCGAGTTACGAGCAGTACTTC.

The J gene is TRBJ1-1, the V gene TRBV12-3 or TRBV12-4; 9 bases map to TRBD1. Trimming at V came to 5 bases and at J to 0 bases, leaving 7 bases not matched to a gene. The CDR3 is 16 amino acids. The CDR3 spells CASSPPDRGMNTEAFF. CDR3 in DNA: TGTGCCAGCAGTCCACCGGACAGGGGCATGAACACTGAAGCTTTCTTT.

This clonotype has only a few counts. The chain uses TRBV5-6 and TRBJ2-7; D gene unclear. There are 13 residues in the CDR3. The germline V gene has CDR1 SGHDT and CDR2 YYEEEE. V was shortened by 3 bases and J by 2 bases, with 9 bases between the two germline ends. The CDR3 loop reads CASSWGPAYEQYF. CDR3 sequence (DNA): TGTGCCAGCAGCTGGGGTCCCGCCTACGAGCAGTACTTC.

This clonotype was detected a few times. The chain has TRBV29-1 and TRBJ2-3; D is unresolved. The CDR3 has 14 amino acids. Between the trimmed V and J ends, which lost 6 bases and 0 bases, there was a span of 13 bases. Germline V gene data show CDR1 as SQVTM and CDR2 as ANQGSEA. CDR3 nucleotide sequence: TGCAGCGTGCCAGGTTGGGGTAGCACAGATACGCAGTATTTT. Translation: CSVPGWGSTDTQYF.

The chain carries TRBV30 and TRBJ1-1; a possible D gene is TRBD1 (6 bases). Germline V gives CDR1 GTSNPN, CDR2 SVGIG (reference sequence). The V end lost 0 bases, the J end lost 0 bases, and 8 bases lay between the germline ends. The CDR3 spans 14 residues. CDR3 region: CAWSVQGMNTEAFF. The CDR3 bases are TGTGCCTGGAGTGTACAGGGTATGAACACTGAAGCTTTCTTT.

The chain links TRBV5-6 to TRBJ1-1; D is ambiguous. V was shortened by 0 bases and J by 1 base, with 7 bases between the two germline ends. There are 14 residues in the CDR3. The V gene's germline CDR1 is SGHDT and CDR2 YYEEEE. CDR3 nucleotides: TGTGCCAGCAGCTTGGCCTCGAAGAACACTGAAGCTTTCTTT. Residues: CASSLASKNTEAFF.

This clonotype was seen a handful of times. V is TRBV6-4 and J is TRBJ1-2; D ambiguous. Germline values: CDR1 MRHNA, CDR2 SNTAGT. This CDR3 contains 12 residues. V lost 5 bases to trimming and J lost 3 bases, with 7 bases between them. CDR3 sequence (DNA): TGTGCCAGCAGTAGACTCGACTATGGCTACACCTTC. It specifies CASSRLDYGYTF.